This passage covers 3 T cell receptor beta chains from one sample sequenced in a study of blood T cell repertoires in COVID-19. The method was immunoSEQ multiplex PCR; TCRdb's version includes in-frame clones alone and lacks a portion of them. The profile shows roughly 60,000 clones, 80% to 85% of them singletons. Material for sequencing was peripheral blood. Receptors originate from a human donor in a cohort sampled during active or convalescent COVID-19.

The V and J genes are TRBV3-1 (or the pseudogene TRBV3-2) and TRBJ1-5; D not certain. The CDR3 length is 14 residues. V was pared by 0 bases and J by 6 bases, with 9 bases between. The germline V gene encodes CDR1 LGHDT and CDR2 YNNKEL (reference sequence). The CDR3 loop is CASSQEGRIQPQHF. The CDR3 nucleotides are TGTGCCAGCAGCCAAGAGGGGAGGATTCAGCCCCAGCATTTT.

V gene TRBV6-5 combines with J gene TRBJ2-7, with 7 bases aligning to TRBD2. Germline V gene lookup returns CDR1 MNHEY and CDR2 SVGAGI. Trimming removed 5 bases from V and 0 bases from J; junction bases left unmatched: 7. This CDR3 contains 15 residues. The DNA of the CDR3 is TGTGCCAGCAGTCCGTCCGGGACTACCTCCTACGAGCAGTACTTC. It yields the protein CASSPSGTTSYEQYF.

This chain's CDR3 is CASSQSYYGYTF. The CDR3 DNA follows: TGCGCCAGCAGCCAATCTTATTATGGCTACACCTTC. The rearrangement links TRBV4-3 to TRBJ1-2; D remains ambiguous. CDR1 and CDR2 from the germline V gene are LGHNA and YSLEER. This CDR3 region has 12 residues. Trimming cost V 2 bases and J 5 bases, with 6 bases left between them.